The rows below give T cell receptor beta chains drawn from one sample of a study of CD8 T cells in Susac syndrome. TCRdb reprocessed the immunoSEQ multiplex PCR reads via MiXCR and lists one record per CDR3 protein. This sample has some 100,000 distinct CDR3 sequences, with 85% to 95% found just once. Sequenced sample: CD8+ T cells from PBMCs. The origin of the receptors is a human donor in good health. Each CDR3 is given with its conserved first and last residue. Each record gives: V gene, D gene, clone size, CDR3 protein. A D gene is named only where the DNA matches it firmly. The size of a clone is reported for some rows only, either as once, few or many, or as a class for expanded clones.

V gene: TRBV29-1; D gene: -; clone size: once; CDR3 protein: CSVGGQGGVRNEQFF
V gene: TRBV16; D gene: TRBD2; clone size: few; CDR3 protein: CASSQSSGGAYEQYF
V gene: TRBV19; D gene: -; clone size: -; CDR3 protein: CASSIAGTSTYEQYF
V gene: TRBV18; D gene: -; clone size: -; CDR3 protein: CASSPPGQTNTGELFF
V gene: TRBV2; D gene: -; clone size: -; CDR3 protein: CASSEGRQRNTEAFF
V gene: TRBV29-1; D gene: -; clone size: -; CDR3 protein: CSAGPGSEAFF
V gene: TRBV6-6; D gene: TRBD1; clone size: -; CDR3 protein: CASSNRQGQQYF
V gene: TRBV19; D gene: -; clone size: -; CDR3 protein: CASSPDWGEAFF
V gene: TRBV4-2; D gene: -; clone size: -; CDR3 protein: CASSQDVKGHNYGYTF
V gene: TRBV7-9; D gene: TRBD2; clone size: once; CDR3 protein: CASTHRDYSYEQYF
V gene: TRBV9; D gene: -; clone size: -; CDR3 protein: CASSAVGNSTDTQYF
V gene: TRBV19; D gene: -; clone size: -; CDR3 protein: CASSGPVQGGRQPQHF
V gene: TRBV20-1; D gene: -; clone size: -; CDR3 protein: CSAREPSSNQPQHF
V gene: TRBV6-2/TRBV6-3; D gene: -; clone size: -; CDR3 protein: CASSYWAGRRNEQYF
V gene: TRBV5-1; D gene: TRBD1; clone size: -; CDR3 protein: CASSLGTLGQGRQPQHF
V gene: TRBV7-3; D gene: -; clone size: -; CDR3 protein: CASSLKVIGSGTEAFF
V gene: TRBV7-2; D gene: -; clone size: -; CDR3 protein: CASSSHSTDTQYF
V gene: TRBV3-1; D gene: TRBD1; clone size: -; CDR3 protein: CASSRRGHDEQFF
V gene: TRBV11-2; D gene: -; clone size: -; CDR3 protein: CASSSSRGPTEAFF
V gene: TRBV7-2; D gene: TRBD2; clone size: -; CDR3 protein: CASSLSGFVAGGVNIQYF
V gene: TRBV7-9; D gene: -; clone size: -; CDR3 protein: CASSAGGGYTF
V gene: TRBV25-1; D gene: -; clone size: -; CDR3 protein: CASSEFQGTDTQYF
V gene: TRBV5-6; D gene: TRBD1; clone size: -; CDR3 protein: CASSLGTGQYSNQPQHF
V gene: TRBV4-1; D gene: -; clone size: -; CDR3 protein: CASSAALDTQYF